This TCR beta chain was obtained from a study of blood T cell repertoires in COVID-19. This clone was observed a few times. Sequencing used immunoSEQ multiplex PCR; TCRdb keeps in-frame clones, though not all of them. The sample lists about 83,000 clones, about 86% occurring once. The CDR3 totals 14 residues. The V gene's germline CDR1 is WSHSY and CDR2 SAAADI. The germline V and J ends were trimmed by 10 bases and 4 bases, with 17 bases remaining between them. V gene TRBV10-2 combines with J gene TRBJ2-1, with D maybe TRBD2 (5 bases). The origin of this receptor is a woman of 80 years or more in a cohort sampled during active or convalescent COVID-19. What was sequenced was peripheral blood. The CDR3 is CAIRSTRAYNEQFF. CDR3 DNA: TGCGCCATACGTTCGACGAGGGCTTACAATGAGCAGTTCTTC.